This T cell receptor beta chain is from a study of blood T cells in healthy people across ages (dated by TCRdb to between 2014 and 2016). A note on the overall study: In model experiments, roughly one uniquely barcoded TCR beta cDNA molecule per two T cells was captured by template switching. The study measured age-related changes in TCR beta repertoire diversity using deep sequencing normalized with unique cDNA molecular identifiers. The donors were split into four age groups: young (average roughly 15 years), middle-aged (roughly 40), aged (more than 55) and long-lived (more than 80). To avoid experimental bias, donors of different ages were randomly spread across the sequencing lanes. For two donors (one aged 18 to 29 and one aged 80 or older), the study analyzed two additional independent replicas of 1 million unique cDNA reads from the same blood draw. Study-wide conclusions, independent of this receptor: Observed TCR beta diversity per million T cells fell roughly linearly with age, and a significant reduction was already apparent by age approximately 41. Estimates of total diversity based on one million sequenced T cells were considered lower bounds and underestimates. Compared with the aged group, more naive CD4+ T cells, fewer expanded clones and increased TCR diversity were shown by the long-lived group, suggesting age selection. A strong correlation was found between observed TCR beta diversity and the percentage of naive T cells measured by flow cytometry. Because profiling used bulk unsorted PBMCs, naive and antigen-experienced compartments could not be compared conclusively. Donor CMV infection status was unknown, potentially confounding age-related changes in expanded clonotypes.

Systemically healthy Caucasian individuals from Russia, about 38 in total and aged roughly 6 to 90 years, were included as donors. Ten milliliters of peripheral blood were drawn from each donor into EDTA-treated Vacutainer tubes. Ficoll-Paque density-gradient centrifugation was used to isolate PBMCs, with at least 6 million per sample. Trizol reagent was used to extract total RNA from the PBMCs, yielding at least 6 micrograms per sample. Naive CD45RAhigh/CD27high T cell percentages were measured by flow cytometry on a PBMC aliquot from every donor. Concerning this clonotype: Its antigen specificity is not known. No clone much larger than this one lies a single base away; base qualities are absent.

The CDR3 runs 15 amino acids, cysteine and phenylalanine included. Just the 45-base CDR3 DNA is kept, in frame starting at base 1. The germline V gene encodes CDR1 SEHNR and CDR2 FQNEAQ (reference sequence). V drops 0 bases and J drops 8 bases, leaving 14 bases in between. The library was made by 5' RACE. The data were produced on an Illumina HiSeq 2500. A second roughly 7 to 11 cycle PCR used a sample-barcoded 5' primer and a J-beta primer mix. A unique molecular identifier was introduced onto each TCR beta cDNA molecule by a template-switch 5' adaptor carrying 12 random nucleotides. Each sample yielded at least 2.5 million CDR3-containing paired-end reads. The Mint cDNA synthesis kit, primed by a TRBC-specific oligonucleotide, was used to synthesize first-strand cDNA from all RNA. After uracil-DNA glycosylase treatment, a first 18-cycle PCR used universal primers M1SS and BC2_uni_R on all cDNA. Under the source paper's analysis protocol: For normalization, 1 million high-quality reads were randomly selected from each sample, with every read carrying a distinct molecular identifier. Reads with shared molecular identifiers were discarded instead of being binned into consensus sequences. CDR3 identification, clonotype clustering and error correction used MiTCR with a Q25 quality threshold and the strictest error-elimination algorithm. A nonparametric unseen species model using Euler transformation provided a lower-bound estimate of total TCR beta diversity. TCRdb cleaned the public reads at Q25 with fastp, built clones with MiXCR and kept in-frame beta chains. Rows matching on CDR3 protein sequence are summarized as one entry with the most common DNA and genes. The V and J calls come from TCRdb's annotation, not from the publication. The sample table lists hundreds of thousands of distinct CDR3 sequences, around two fifths of them with a count of one. The leading ten clones occupy 25% to 35% of the sample.

This chain joins TRBV7-9 to TRBJ2-1; there is no confident call for the D gene. Specimen: blood. The clonotype comes from a man older than 75 in good health. The DNA reads TGTGCCAGCAGCTTAGCGTGGGTCGTCGGGTATGAGCAGTTCTTC. Its protein is CASSLAWVVGYEQFF.